The clone carrying this TCR beta chain was counted at least ten times. Antigen unknown. Authors of the study amplified TCR beta CDR3 regions from RNA transcripts. Initially, a first-round RT-PCR of the TCR CDR3 employed the HTBI primer set. TCRdb re-called the multiplex PCR reads with MiXCR, one entry per CDR3 protein. Among about 340,000 distinct CDR3 sequences listed, roughly a fifth were seen once. This sample is part of a study of T cells in Graves' hyperthyroidism and ophthalmopathy. Points from the study as a whole: Peripheral blood also featured most of the thyroid clonotypes expanded above 0.001.

Patients showing uncontrolled infection, other autoimmune disease, pregnancy or lactation were ineligible. The TCR was taken from a woman between 50 and 59 years old with Graves' hyperthyroidism. Sequencing was performed on blood.

Here the CDR3 reads CASSQRVGLREQFF. The CDR3 DNA reads as TGTGCCAGCAGCCAGCGAGTCGGGTTACGGGAGCAGTTCTTC. The chain uses TRBV11-2 and TRBJ2-1, with D unclear. V lost 5 bases and J 10 bases, leaving 18 bases between the germline ends. Germline V gives CDR1 SGHAT, CDR2 FQNNGV. This CDR3 contains 14 residues.